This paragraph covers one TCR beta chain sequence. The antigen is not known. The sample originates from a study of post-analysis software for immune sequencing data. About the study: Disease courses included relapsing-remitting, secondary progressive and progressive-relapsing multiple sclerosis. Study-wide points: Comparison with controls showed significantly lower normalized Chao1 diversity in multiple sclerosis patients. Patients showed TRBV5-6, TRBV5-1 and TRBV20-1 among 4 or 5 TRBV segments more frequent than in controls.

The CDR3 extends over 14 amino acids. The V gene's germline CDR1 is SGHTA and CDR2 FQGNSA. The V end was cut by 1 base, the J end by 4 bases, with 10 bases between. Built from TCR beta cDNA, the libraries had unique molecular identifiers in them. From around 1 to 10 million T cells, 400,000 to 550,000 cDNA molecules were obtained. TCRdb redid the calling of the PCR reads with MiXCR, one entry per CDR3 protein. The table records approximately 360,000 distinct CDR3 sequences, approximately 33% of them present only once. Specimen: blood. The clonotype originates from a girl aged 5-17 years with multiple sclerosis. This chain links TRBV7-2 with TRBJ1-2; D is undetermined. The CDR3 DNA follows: TGTGCCAGCAGCTTAGGCAGCAGAGTCTATGGCTACACCTTC. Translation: CASSLGSRVYGYTF. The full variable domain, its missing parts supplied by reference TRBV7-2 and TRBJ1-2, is GAGVSQSPSNKVTEKGKDVELRCDPISGHTALYWYRQSLGQGLEFLIYFQGNSAPDKSGLPSDRFSAERTGGSVSTLTIQRTQQEDSAVYLCASSLGSRVYGYTFGSGTRLTVV.